This TCR beta chain was retrieved from a study of shared clonotypes between healthy human individuals. CDR1 and CDR2 from the germline V gene are SNHLY and FYNNEI. Trimming took off 4 bases at V and 5 bases at J, with 14 bases between the two ends. CDR3 length: 15 residues. The material for each subset, its genomic DNA, was split evenly across several immunoSEQ plates. TCRdb's copy holds only in-frame clones and misses some; the assay was immunoSEQ multiplex PCR. The table includes a few million clones, more than 85% detected once. On this clone: As yet, its antigen is unknown.

Study-wide findings and caveats: Few donors limited the genetic and exposure-history diversity represented. Incomplete sequencing of sorted subsets was indicated by rarefaction despite large depth.

What was sequenced was naive CD4+ T cells from PBMCs. The subset is: CD45RA+ positively selected. J is TRBJ1-4 and V is TRBV2; D is uncertain. This receptor was taken from a man between 18 and 29 years old in good health. Some clones in this sample may be carry-over from other donors' samples. The CDR3 bases are TGTGCCAGCAGTGTACTCCGCGGCCCAAATGAAAAACTGTTTTTT. It specifies CASSVLRGPNEKLFF.